This T cell receptor beta chain came from a study of cytomegalovirus exposure and HLA in healthy donors. Study-wide results and caveats: Most TCR sequences were rare, but some public TCRs occurred in many donors. As was reported, the HLA-A and HLA-B alleles of most subjects were accurately predicted from TCR beta sequences. Sequencing had likely introduced a cluster of highly shared sequence variants as an artifact. The classifier reportedly diagnosed cytomegalovirus status with high sensitivity and specificity.

The PCR contained 60 Vbeta and 13 Jbeta primers. Clones were sequenced by immunoSEQ multiplex PCR, and TCRdb holds only the in-frame ones, with some missing. In the table there are around 160,000 clones, around 77% of which are singletons. As for this clone: Its antigen is as yet unknown.

CDR1 and CDR2 from the germline V gene are LNHDA and SQIVND (reference sequence). The CDR3 has 16 amino acids. With 5 bases removed from V and 0 bases from J, the gap between germline ends came to 16 bases. Sequenced: PBMCs. This chain links TRBV19 with TRBJ1-2; weak D call: TRBD1 (6 bases). The origin of this receptor is a woman aged 40 to 49 in good health and CMV-seropositive. Written as DNA, the CDR3 is TGTGCCAGTAGTGAACAGCTGGGACATGCTAACTATGGCTACACCTTC. It codes for CASSEQLGHANYGYTF. Full variable domain (remainder filled in from reference TRBV19 and TRBJ1-2): DGGITQSPKYLFRKEGQNVTLSCEQNLNHDAMYWYRQDPGQGLRLIYYSQIVNDFQKGDIAEGYSVSREKKESFPLTVTSAQKNPTAFYLCASSEQLGHANYGYTFGSGTRLTVV.